This T cell receptor (beta chain) was sequenced in a study of blood T cell repertoires in COVID-19. On the study more broadly: Samples representing acute and convalescent COVID-19 were sourced from the United States, Italy and Spain.

Clones were sequenced by immunoSEQ multiplex PCR, and TCRdb holds only the in-frame ones, with some missing. The sample lists 150,000 or so clones, approximately 79% seen once, with around 2.9% in the top ten. Enrollees, about 18 to 89 years old, lived in approximately 25 US areas. Participants reported their clinical history, and cohort assignment relied on those reports. Recovered status applied to Cohort 3 donors who had two consecutive negative PCRs. It also applied to those with clearance or with symptom resolution. Germline V lookup: CDR1 LNHDA, CDR2 SQIVND (reference sequence). With 6 bases removed from V and 4 bases from J, the gap between germline ends came to 12 bases. The CDR3 consists of 13 residues.

The J gene is TRBJ1-1, the V gene TRBV19; D not resolved. The TCR was taken from a woman aged 45 to 65 who had recovered from COVID-19. What was sequenced was PBMCs or T cells enriched from blood (not recorded which). The CDR3 reads CASSHRRATEAFF. CDR3 nucleotides: TGTGCCAGTAGCCATAGGAGGGCCACTGAAGCTTTCTTT.